The entry below describes one T cell receptor (beta chain). This record belongs to a study of blood T cell repertoires in COVID-19. Sequencing used immunoSEQ multiplex PCR; TCRdb keeps in-frame clones, though not all of them. The sample comprises 180,000 or so clones, 70% to 90% of which are singletons, and around 8.2% rests with the top ten. This CDR3 has 15 residues. V was pared by 5 bases and J by 5 bases, with 13 bases between. Germline CDR1 SEHNR, CDR2 FQNEAQ (reference sequence). Specimen: peripheral blood. This TCR derives from a man between 60 and 75 years old with acute or convalescent COVID-19. V and J are TRBV7-9 and TRBJ2-6, with D perhaps TRBD2 (7 bases). The CDR3 sequence is CASSGGGPRANVLTF. The CDR3, as DNA: TGTGCCAGCAGCGGGGGGGGCCCTAGGGCCAACGTCCTGACTTTC.